Listed below are T cell receptor beta chains from one sample, sequenced in a study of blood T cell repertoires in COVID-19. The method was immunoSEQ multiplex PCR; TCRdb's version includes in-frame clones alone and lacks a portion of them. The sample includes approximately 250,000 clones, over 80% of them seen just once. Sequencing used peripheral blood. The receptor source for this set is a man aged 60-69 years who had recovered from COVID-19. Both conserved end residues are trimmed from each CDR3. Fields, in order: V gene, CDR3 protein.

V gene: TRBV7-9
CDR3 protein: ASRIGTGGVTGELF

V gene: TRBV19
CDR3 protein: ASSRGQGAAQPQH

V gene: TRBV7-7
CDR3 protein: ASSFDRSWAGANVLT

V gene: TRBV3-1/TRBV3-2
CDR3 protein: ASSQAINYGYT

V gene: TRBV5-1
CDR3 protein: ASSTGQGRNTEAF

V gene: TRBV7-6
CDR3 protein: ASSLRGVIDNEQF

V gene: TRBV9
CDR3 protein: ASSVYPQRGGRADTQY

V gene: TRBV5-1
CDR3 protein: ASSLVSSGSYNEQF

V gene: TRBV25-1
CDR3 protein: ASRSGHGYT

V gene: TRBV30
CDR3 protein: AWRAGRDNQPQH

V gene: TRBV6-5
CDR3 protein: ASRTGPEGYT

V gene: TRBV27
CDR3 protein: ASSLRLAGGRDFADTQY

V gene: TRBV9
CDR3 protein: ASSGTSGGETQY

V gene: TRBV2
CDR3 protein: ASRGTAFYEQY